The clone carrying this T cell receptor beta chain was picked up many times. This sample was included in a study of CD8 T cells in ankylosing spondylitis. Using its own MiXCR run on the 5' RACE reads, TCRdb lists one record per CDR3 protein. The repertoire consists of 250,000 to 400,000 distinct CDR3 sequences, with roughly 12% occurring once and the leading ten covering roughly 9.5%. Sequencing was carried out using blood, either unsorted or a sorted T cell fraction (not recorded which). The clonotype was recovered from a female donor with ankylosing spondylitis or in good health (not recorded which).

CDR3 DNA: TGCAGCGTTAAACGCCCGGGGCGGAATCAGCCCCAGCATTTT. It codes for CSVKRPGRNQPQHF. This chain connects TRBV29-1 to TRBJ1-5; possibly TRBD1 for D (5 bases). Germline lookup yields CDR1 SQVTM and CDR2 ANQGSEA. V lost 5 bases and J lost 4, with 15 bases in between. The CDR3 covers 14 residues.